These 9 T cell receptor beta chains share one sample of origin, sequenced in a study of tissue T cells after allogeneic stem cell transplantation. Time point of the sample: mouse harvest day 7 after allogeneic transplant. Each mouse received 10^7 T-cell-depleted marrow cells plus 10^6 splenic CD5+ T cells by tail vein. Assay: immunoSEQ multiplex PCR; the TCRdb copy retains only in-frame clones and omits some. The table shows roughly 5,300 clones, with around 52% occurring only once. The sample was gut tissue. The receptors here all came from a female BALB/c mouse given C57BL/6 T cells with graft-versus-host disease after an allogeneic hematopoietic cell transplant.

Notes on this clone: Gene names and germline match the mouse. The read terminates 1 residue ahead of where the CDR3 ends, so the germline J gene completes it. The V gene is TRBV15, the J gene TRBJ2-1; 9 nucleotides match TRBD2. This CDR3 is built from 14 residues. Germline CDR1 reads SGHND; CDR2 reads FRSKSL. V lost 3 bases and J lost 6; bases outside the gene matches: 3. The CDR3 bases that were read are TGTGCCAGCAGTTTTGGGGGGGCGCGTGCTGAGCAGTTC. This codes for CASSFGGARAEQF. The whole CDR3 protein is CASSFGGARAEQFF. The whole variable domain, remainder taken from reference TRBV15 and TRBJ2-1, is DAGVTQTPRHEVAEKGQTIILKCEPVSGHNDLFWYRQTKIQGLELLSYFRSKSLMEDGGAFKDRFKAEMLNSSFSTLKIQPTEPKDSAVYLCASSFGGARAEQFFGPGTRLTVL.

This clone is judged large. Gene names are the mouse ones. Coverage ceases 1 residue before the CDR3 finishes, and the germline J gene fills in the end. The V gene is TRBV13-3, the J gene TRBJ2-2, with 9 bases aligning to TRBD1. The CDR3 sequence is 15 residues long. The ends lost 4 bases at V and 4 bases at J; junction bases unmatched: 5. Germline V lookup: CDR1 NNHDY, CDR2 SYVADS. The covered CDR3 bases are TGTGCCAGCAGTAACAGGGGGCAAGGCACCGGGCAGCTCTAC. This translates into CASSNRGQGTGQLY. The entire CDR3 protein is CASSNRGQGTGQLYF.

In the case of this clone: Mouse names are used for the genes. Read data end 1 residue before the CDR3 end; the end is taken from the germline J gene. This chain uses TRBV29 with TRBJ1-5; no reliable D call. Trimming left V 8 bases short and J 9 bases short, with 8 bases between. This CDR3 region has 10 residues. Germline V gene data show CDR1 as MSHET and CDR2 as SYDVDS. CDR3 residues: CASGPGAPLF. The sequenced part of the CDR3 DNA is TGTGCTAGCGGCCCCGGGGCTCCGCTT.

Concerning this clone: The genes and germline here are from mouse. The CDR3 end lies 1 residue beyond the end of the read and is filled in from the germline J gene. The chain carries TRBV26 and TRBJ1-1; D remains unclear. V lost 4 bases and J lost 0, with 6 bases in between. CDR1 and CDR2 (germline): KGHPV, FQNQEV (reference sequence). The CDR3 sequence is 13 residues long. The CDR3 DNA, read in part, is TGTGCCAGCAGTCGACATGCAAACACAGAAGTCTTC. Its protein product is CASSRHANTEVF. The whole CDR3 is CASSRHANTEVFF.

To note about this clone: Gene names are the mouse ones. The read is 1 residue too short to cover the CDR3 end, so that end is filled in from the germline J gene. The chain links TRBV17 to TRBJ1-1, with 9 bases lining up with TRBD1. The germline V gene encodes CDR1 MNHDT and CDR2 YYDKIL. There are 14 residues in the CDR3. After removal of 3 bases from V and 4 bases from J, the junction contained 3 bases not matched to a gene. The covered CDR3 bases are TGTGCTAGCAGTAGGGGACAGGGCGTCACAGAAGTCTTC. This codes for CASSRGQGVTEVF. The whole CDR3 is CASSRGQGVTEVFF.

About this clone itself: Genes here carry mouse names. The DNA ends 1 residue before the CDR3 does, and the rest of the CDR3 is filled in from the germline J gene. The genes are TRBV13-3 and TRBJ1-1; a possible D gene is TRBD1 (6 bases). The CDR3 is 15 residues long. With 1 base removed from V and 1 base from J, the gap between germline ends came to 11 bases. CDR1 is NNHDY and CDR2 is SYVADS in the germline V gene. The CDR3 spells CASSDNGQLNTEVFF. CDR3 bases read: TGTGCCAGCAGTGATAACGGACAGTTAAACACAGAAGTCTTC.

For this clone: Any gene name here is a mouse gene name. The read ends 1 residue early relative to the CDR3; the germline J gene fills the gap. V usage is TRBV3 and J usage is TRBJ2-1, with 9 bases fitting TRBD1. The germline CDR1 and CDR2 sequences are SNHLY and FYNGKV (reference sequence). The CDR3 has 13 residues. The V segment lost 5 bases and the J segment 6 bases; nucleotides outside the gene matches: 2. The sequenced part of the CDR3 DNA is TGTGCCAGCAGCCGACAGGGGGGTGCTGAGCAGTTC. This encodes CASSRQGGAEQF. The CDR3 reads in full as CASSRQGGAEQFF.

This clone was counted between two and nine times. The genes and germline here are from mouse. The CDR3 goes on 1 residue after the read ends, and that part is filled in from the germline J gene. The gene calls are TRBV3 and TRBJ2-7; TRBD2 matches at 9 bases. The CDR3 spans 13 residues. Looked up from germline, CDR1 is SNHLY and CDR2 is FYNGKV (reference sequence). With V trimmed by 6 bases and J by 6 bases, 6 bases remained unmatched. The CDR3 spells CASRNWGAGEQYF. Incomplete CDR3 DNA: TGTGCCAGCAGAAACTGGGGGGCGGGTGAACAGTAC.

As regards this clone: The gene names given are mouse names. Sequencing ends 1 residue short of the CDR3 end; the germline J gene provides the rest. V gene TRBV3 combines with J gene TRBJ2-3, with D unclear. The CDR3 extends over 15 amino acids. The V gene's germline CDR1 is SNHLY and CDR2 FYNGKV (reference sequence). Trimming pared 1 base from V and 0 bases from J, leaving 8 bases between. CDR3 bases read: TGTGCCAGCAGCTTAGGATGGGCTAGTGCAGAAACGCTGTAT. Translated: CASSLGWASAETLY. The whole CDR3 region reads CASSLGWASAETLYF. Looking up the rest from reference TRBV3 and TRBJ2-3 gives the full variable domain: GPKVLQIPSHQIIDMGQMVTLNCDPVSNHLYFYWYKQILGQQMEFLVNFYNGKVMEKSKLFKDQFSVERPDGSYFTLKIQPTALEDSAVYFCASSLGWASAETLYFGSGTRLTVL.